The 12 T cell receptor beta chains reported below all come from one sample, sequenced in a study of quantifying T cell responses using KT2 cells. Looking at the study overall: Reverse transcription used primers in the TCR alpha and beta constant regions.

A single-stranded UMI oligo with SP2 sequence was ligated to cDNA 3' ends. The first PCR ran 3 to 5 cycles with an equimolar RC1.1 and RC1.2 beta primer mix. Using its own MiXCR run on the UMI-ligation and nested PCR reads, TCRdb lists one record per CDR3 protein. The table lists tens of thousands of distinct CDR3 sequences, 11% of them singletons. The material sequenced was PBMCs spiked with cells of the T cell clone KT2. Receptor source: a human donor.

This clonotype was seen ten or more times. This chain links TRBV27 with TRBJ2-7, with D unresolved. Trimming removed 4 bases from V and 8 bases from J, with 27 bases in between. The CDR3 loop spans 17 amino acids. Germline V gene lookup returns CDR1 MNHEY and CDR2 SMNVEV (reference sequence). Written as DNA, the CDR3 is TGTGCCAGCAGTTCGCTGACCCAACTAACCTATTTCGACAAGCAGTACTTC. Its translation: CASSSLTQLTYFDKQYF.

The chain carries TRBV30 and TRBJ2-3; TRBD2 matches at 9 bases. The CDR3 extends over 14 amino acids. Trimming removed 4 bases from V and 4 bases from J; junction bases left unmatched: 6. CDR1 is GTSNPN, CDR2 SVGIG, per germline (reference sequence). The CDR3, as DNA: TGTGCCTGGACCATTAGCGGGGGTGCAGATACGCAGTATTTT. Translation: CAWTISGGADTQYF.

A few counts support this clonotype. This chain connects TRBV6-5 to TRBJ2-2; no clear D. V lost 8 bases and J 1 base, leaving 17 bases between the germline ends. The germline gives CDR1 MNHEY, CDR2 SVGAGI. The CDR3 is made up of 16 amino acids. In DNA form, the CDR3 reads TGTGCCAGCTGGGGTCGGTCGGATCAGAACACCGGGGAGCTGTTTTTT. As protein: CASWGRSDQNTGELFF.

This clonotype was seen a handful of times. This chain links TRBV7-9 with TRBJ2-5, with D possibly being TRBD2 (6 bases). This CDR3 contains 14 residues. V lost 3 bases, J lost 3 bases, and 11 bases lay in between. Germline V gene lookup returns CDR1 SEHNR and CDR2 FQNEAQ (reference sequence). The CDR3 loop reads CASSFWPGEETQYF. DNA of the CDR3: TGTGCCAGCAGCTTTTGGCCGGGGGAAGAGACCCAGTACTTC.

This clonotype was counted between two and nine times. The rearrangement links TRBV7-8 to TRBJ2-3; 7 nucleotides line up with TRBD2. The CDR3 contains 15 residues. V lost 2 bases and J lost 2; bases outside the gene matches: 4. Germline V gives CDR1 SGHVS, CDR2 FQNEAQ. The CDR3 DNA sequence: TGTGCCAGCAGCTTAACCGGGGGGTTCACAGATACGCAGTATTTT. Its translation: CASSLTGGFTDTQYF. The whole variable domain, filled in from reference TRBV7-8 and TRBJ2-3, reads GAGVSQSPRYKVAKRGQDVALRCDPISGHVSLFWYQQALGQGPEFLTYFQNEAQLDKSGLPSDRFFAERPEGSVSTLKIQRTQQEDSAVYLCASSLTGGFTDTQYFGPGTRLTVL.

V and J are TRBV2 and TRBJ2-3; the D gene is possibly TRBD2 (6 bases). Germline loops: CDR1 SNHLY, CDR2 FYNNEI. The CDR3 extends over 14 amino acids. Deletions cut 6 bases from V and 0 bases from J, with 10 bases between. The CDR3 DNA follows: TGTGCCAGCAGCAGGGACTTGAGCACAGATACGCAGTATTTT. Encoded protein: CASSRDLSTDTQYF.

This clonotype has more than one count but fewer than ten. The chain links TRBV6-6 to TRBJ2-7; maybe TRBD2 (5 bases). The V gene lost 6 bases and the J gene lost 2 bases, with 14 bases spanning the gap. From germline, CDR1 is MNHNY and CDR2 SVGAGI (reference sequence). The CDR3 sequence is 14 residues long. CDR3 bases: TGTGCCAGCAGCCCAGGAGGAGGACCCTACGAGCAGTACTTC. Its protein product is CASSPGGGPYEQYF.

This chain links TRBV12-3 or TRBV12-4 with TRBJ2-7; D is undetermined. V was trimmed by 6 bases and J by 3 bases, leaving 9 bases between them. The CDR3 has 12 amino acids. The CDR3 DNA reads as TGTGCCAGCAGCCGGTACCTCTACGAGCAGTACTTC. Translation: CASSRYLYEQYF.

This clonotype has ten or more counts. The rearrangement uses TRBV6-5 and TRBJ2-7, with a tentative D call TRBD2 (6 bases). The CDR3 has 14 residues. Trimming removed 2 bases at V and 2 bases at J, with 10 bases between. CDR1 and CDR2 from the germline V gene are MNHEY and SVGAGI. CDR3 region: CASSYQGGAYEQYF. DNA for the CDR3: TGTGCCAGCAGTTACCAAGGAGGGGCCTACGAGCAGTACTTC.

This clonotype was seen a handful of times. The chain is built from TRBV6-4 and TRBJ2-3, with D possibly matching TRBD2 (5 bases). Germline V gene data show CDR1 as MRHNA and CDR2 as SNTAGT. V was clipped by 0 bases and J by 4 bases, with 8 bases between them. The CDR3 runs to 14 residues. In DNA, the CDR3 is TGTGCCAGCAGTGACTCGAAGGGAGCAGATACGCAGTATTTT. Encoded protein: CASSDSKGADTQYF.

This clonotype was counted many times. CDR3 loop: CASSLMGRVGGELFF. CDR3 DNA: TGTGCCAGCAGTTTAATGGGGCGTGTGGGCGGGGAGCTGTTTTTT. The chain uses TRBV12-3 or TRBV12-4 and TRBJ2-2, with D possibly matching TRBD1 (5 bases). Deletions cut 2 bases from V and 7 bases from J, with 14 bases between. This CDR3 is built from 15 residues.

There are a few counts of this clonotype. The gene calls are TRBV29-1 and TRBJ2-5; D gene unclear. Looked up from germline, CDR1 is SQVTM and CDR2 is ANQGSEA. Trimming removed 3 bases at V and 2 bases at J, with 10 bases between. The CDR3 consists of 13 residues. CDR3 in DNA: TGCAGCGTTGAGGCACCGCGGCAAGAGACCCAGTACTTC. Translating it yields CSVEAPRQETQYF.